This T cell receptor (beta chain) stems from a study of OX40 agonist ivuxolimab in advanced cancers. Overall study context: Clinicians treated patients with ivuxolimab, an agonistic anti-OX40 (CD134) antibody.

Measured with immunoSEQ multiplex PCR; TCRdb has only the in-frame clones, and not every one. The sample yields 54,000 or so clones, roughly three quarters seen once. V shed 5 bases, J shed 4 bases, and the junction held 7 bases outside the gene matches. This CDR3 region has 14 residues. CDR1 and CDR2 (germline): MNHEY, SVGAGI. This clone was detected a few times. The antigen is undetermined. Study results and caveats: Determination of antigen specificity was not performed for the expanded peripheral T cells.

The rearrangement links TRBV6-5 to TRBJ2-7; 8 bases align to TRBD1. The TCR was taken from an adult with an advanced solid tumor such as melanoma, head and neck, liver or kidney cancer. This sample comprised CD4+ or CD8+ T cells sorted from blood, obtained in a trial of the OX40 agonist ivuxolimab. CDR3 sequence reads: CASSATGGLYEQYF. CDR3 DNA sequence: TGTGCCAGCAGTGCTACAGGGGGGTTATACGAGCAGTACTTC.